The T cell receptor (beta chain) described here comes from a study of regulatory and conventional T cells in RAG deficiency. The study's findings and limits: Omenn syndrome and CID/AS patients had approximately 91-fold fewer unique Treg TCR beta sequences, versus approximately 9.6-fold elsewhere. Shorter CDR3s in all patient subsets; >80% Treg-Tconv overlap in Omenn. Shannon entropy was markedly lower and Simpson indices higher in RAG-deficient patients than control T-cell subsets.

This clone was detected once. Its antigen remains unidentified. Conventional CD4+ T cells were sorted from blood as CD25-low CD127-high cells. Sequencing was performed with immunoSEQ multiplex PCR; in TCRdb, only in-frame clones are kept and a portion is missing. This sample has over 45,000 clones, with 70% to 90% found just once. The CDR3 has 15 residues. With 0 bases removed from V and 3 bases from J, the gap between germline ends came to 10 bases. The germline CDR1 and CDR2 sequences are SGHRS and YFSETQ. This sample was also put to use in a study of regulatory T cells. That report notes: The PCR used 52 TRBV and 13 TRBJ primers. Patient repertoires had restricted TRB V-J pairs and skewed V and J usage, most in Tregs.

This rearrangement joins TRBV5-1 to TRBJ2-1; D is uncertain. The receptor was isolated from a human donor in good health. What was sequenced was CD4+ effector T cells sorted from blood. The CDR3 nucleotides read TGCGCCAGCAGCTTGGGCCTACCGCGCTACAATGAGCAGTTCTTC. Its translation is CASSLGLPRYNEQFF. Filled out from reference TRBV5-1 and TRBJ2-1, the complete variable domain reads KAGVTQTPRYLIKTRGQQVTLSCSPISGHRSVSWYQQTPGQGLQFLFEYFSETQRNKGNFPGRFSGRQFSNSRSEMNVSTLELGDSALYLCASSLGLPRYNEQFFGPGTRLTVL.